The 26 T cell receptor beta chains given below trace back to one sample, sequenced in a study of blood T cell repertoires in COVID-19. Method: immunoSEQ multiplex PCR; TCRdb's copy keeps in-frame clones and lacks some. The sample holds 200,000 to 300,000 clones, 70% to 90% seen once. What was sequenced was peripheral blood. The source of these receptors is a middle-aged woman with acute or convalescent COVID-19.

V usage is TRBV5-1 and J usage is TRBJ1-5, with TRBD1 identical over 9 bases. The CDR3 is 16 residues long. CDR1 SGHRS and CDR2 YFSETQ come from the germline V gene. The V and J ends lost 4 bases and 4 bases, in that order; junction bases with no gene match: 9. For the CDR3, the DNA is TGCGCCAGCAGCGTCTACCGGGACAGGGTAAATCAGCCCCAGCATTTT. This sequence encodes CASSVYRDRVNQPQHF.

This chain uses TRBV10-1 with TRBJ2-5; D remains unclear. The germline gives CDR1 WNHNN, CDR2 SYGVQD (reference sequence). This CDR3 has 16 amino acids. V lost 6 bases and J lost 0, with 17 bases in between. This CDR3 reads CASSLGPRPDQETQYF. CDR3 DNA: TGCGCCAGCAGCTTGGGCCCAAGACCCGACCAAGAGACCCAGTACTTC.

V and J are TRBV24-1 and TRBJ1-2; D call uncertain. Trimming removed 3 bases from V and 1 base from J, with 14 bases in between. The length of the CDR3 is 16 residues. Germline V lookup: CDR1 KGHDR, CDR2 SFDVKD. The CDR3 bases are TGTGCCACCAGTGATGGGAGCCAGGATGGTAACTATGGCTACACCTTC. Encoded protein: CATSDGSQDGNYGYTF.

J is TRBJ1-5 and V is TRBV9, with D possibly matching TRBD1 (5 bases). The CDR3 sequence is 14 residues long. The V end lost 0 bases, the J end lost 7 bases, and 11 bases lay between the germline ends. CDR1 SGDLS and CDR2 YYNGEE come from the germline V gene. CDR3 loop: CASSVDPGEQPQHF. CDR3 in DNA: TGTGCCAGCAGCGTAGACCCGGGGGAGCAGCCCCAGCATTTT.

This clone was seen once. Here the CDR3 reads CASVSGGADNEQFF. CDR3 bases: TGTGCCAGCGTATCAGGGGGCGCCGACAATGAGCAGTTCTTC. This rearrangement joins TRBV2 to TRBJ2-1; TRBD1 matches 8 bases. Germline CDR1 reads SNHLY; CDR2 reads FYNNEI. Germline trimming cut 8 bases from V and 5 bases from J; bases unmatched to any gene: 8. This CDR3 contains 14 residues.

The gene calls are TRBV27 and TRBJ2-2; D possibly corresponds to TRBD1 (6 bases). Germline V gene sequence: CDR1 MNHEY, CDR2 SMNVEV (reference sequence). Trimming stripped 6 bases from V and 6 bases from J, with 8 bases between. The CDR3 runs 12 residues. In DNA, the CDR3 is TGTGCCAGCAGGAAGGGGGCCGGGGAGCTGTTTTTT. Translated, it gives CASRKGAGELFF.

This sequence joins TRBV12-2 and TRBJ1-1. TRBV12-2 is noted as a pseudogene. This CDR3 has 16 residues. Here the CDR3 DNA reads TGTGCAAGTCGCCCCGGCGGGGACCTCATGAACACTGAAGCTTTCTTT. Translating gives CASRPGGDLMNTEAFF.

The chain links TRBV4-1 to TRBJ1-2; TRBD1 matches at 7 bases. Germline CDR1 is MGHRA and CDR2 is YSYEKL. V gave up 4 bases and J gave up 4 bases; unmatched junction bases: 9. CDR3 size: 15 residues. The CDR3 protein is CASSLSGTELYGYTF. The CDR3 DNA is TGCGCCAGCAGCCTTTCCGGGACAGAACTCTATGGCTACACCTTC.

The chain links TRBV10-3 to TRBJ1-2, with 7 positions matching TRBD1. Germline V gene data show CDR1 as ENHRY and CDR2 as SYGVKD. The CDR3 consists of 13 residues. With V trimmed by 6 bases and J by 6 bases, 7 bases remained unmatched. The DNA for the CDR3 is TGTGCCATCAGCGTAAAACAGGGGAATGGCTACACCTTC. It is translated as CAISVKQGNGYTF.

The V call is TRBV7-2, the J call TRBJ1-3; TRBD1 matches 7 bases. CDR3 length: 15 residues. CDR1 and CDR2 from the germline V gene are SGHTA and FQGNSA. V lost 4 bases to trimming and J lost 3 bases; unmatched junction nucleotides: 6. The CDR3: CASSWRQGSGNTIYF. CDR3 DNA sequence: TGTGCCAGCAGCTGGCGACAGGGTAGTGGAAACACCATATATTTT.

The CDR3 loop reads CASSPRAEGNYGYTF. CDR3 sequence (DNA): TGTGCCAGTAGTCCTCGCGCGGAGGGCAACTATGGCTACACCTTC. This rearrangement joins TRBV19 to TRBJ1-2; D is uncertain. Trimming stripped 5 bases from V and 2 bases from J, with 15 bases between. CDR1 LNHDA and CDR2 SQIVND come from the germline V gene (reference sequence). This CDR3 region has 15 residues.

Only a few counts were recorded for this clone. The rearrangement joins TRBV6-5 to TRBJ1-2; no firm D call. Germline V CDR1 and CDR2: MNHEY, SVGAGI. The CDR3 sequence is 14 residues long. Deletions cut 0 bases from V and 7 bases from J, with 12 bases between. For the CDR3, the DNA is TGTGCCAGCAGTTACTCGATAGCTCAGCCTGGCTACACCTTC. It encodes CASSYSIAQPGYTF.

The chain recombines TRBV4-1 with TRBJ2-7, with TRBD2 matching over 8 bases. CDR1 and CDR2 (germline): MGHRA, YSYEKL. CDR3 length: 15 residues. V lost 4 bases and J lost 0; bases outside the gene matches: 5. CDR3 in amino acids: CASSRREGSSYEQYV. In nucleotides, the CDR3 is TGCGCCAGCAGCCGCCGGGAGGGGAGCTCCTACGAGCAGTACGTC.

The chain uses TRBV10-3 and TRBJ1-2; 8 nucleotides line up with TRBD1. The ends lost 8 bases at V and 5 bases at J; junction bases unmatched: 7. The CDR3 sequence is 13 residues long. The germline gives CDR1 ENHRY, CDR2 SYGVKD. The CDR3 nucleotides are TGTGCCATCGGGATGGACAGGGAATATGGCTACACCTTC. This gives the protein CAIGMDREYGYTF.

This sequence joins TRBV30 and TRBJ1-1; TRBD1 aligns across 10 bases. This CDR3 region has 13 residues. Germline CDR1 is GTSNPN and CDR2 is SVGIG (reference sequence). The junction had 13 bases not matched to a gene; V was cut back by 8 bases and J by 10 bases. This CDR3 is CARWGGQGERAFF. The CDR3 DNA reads TGTGCCCGCTGGGGAGGACAGGGGGAGAGAGCTTTCTTT.

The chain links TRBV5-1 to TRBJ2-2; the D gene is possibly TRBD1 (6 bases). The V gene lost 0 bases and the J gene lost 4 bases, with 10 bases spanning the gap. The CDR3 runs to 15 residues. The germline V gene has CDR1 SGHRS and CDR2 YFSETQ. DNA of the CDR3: TGCGCCAGCAGCTTGGCGACAGGTTCCACCGGGGAGCTGTTTTTT. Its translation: CASSLATGSTGELFF.

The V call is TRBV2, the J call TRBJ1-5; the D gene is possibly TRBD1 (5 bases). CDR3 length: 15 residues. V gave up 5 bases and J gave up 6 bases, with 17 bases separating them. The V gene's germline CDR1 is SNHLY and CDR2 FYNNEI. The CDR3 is CASSLEARGGQPQHF. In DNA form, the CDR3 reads TGTGCCAGCAGTCTGGAGGCTCGCGGGGGTCAGCCCCAGCATTTT. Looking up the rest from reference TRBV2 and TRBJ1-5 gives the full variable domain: EPEVTQTPSHQVTQMGQEVILRCVPISNHLYFYWYRQILGQKVEFLVSFYNNEISEKSEIFDDQFSVERPDGSNFTLKIRSTKLEDSAMYFCASSLEARGGQPQHFGDGTRLSIL.

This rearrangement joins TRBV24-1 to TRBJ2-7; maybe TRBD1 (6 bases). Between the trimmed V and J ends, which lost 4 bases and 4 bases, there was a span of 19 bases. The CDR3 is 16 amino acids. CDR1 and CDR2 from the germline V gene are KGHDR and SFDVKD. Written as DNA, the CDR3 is TGTGCCACCAGTGACCAAACAACAGGGCGGCAGTACGAGCAGTACGTC. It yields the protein CATSDQTTGRQYEQYV.

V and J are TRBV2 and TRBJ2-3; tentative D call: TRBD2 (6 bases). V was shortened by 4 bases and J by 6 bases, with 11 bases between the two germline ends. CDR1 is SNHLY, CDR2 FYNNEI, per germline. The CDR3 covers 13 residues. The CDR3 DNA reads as TGTGCCAGCAGTGCCGGGGGACGGGATACGCAGTATTTT. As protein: CASSAGGRDTQYF.

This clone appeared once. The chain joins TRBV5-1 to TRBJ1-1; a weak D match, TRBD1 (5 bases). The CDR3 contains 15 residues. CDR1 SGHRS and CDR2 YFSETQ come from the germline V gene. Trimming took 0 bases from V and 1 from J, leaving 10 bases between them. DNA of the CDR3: TGCGCCAGCAGCTTGGGGCTGACAGCGAACACTGAAGCTTTCTTT. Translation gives CASSLGLTANTEAFF. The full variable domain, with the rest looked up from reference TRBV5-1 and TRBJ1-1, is KAGVTQTPRYLIKTRGQQVTLSCSPISGHRSVSWYQQTPGQGLQFLFEYFSETQRNKGNFPGRFSGRQFSNSRSEMNVSTLELGDSALYLCASSLGLTANTEAFFGQGTRLTVV.

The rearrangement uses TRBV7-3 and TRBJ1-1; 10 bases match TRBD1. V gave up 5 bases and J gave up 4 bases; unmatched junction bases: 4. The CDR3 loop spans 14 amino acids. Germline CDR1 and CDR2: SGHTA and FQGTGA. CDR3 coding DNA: TGTGCCAGCAGCCAAGGGACAGGGGCCACTGAAGCTTTCTTT. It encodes CASSQGTGATEAFF.

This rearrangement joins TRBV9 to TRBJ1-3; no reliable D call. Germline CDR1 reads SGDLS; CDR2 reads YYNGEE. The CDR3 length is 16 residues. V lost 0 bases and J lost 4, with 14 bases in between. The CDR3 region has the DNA TGTGCCAGCAGCGTAGCTGGAGGGTCTGGCGGAAACACCATATATTTT. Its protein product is CASSVAGGSGGNTIYF.

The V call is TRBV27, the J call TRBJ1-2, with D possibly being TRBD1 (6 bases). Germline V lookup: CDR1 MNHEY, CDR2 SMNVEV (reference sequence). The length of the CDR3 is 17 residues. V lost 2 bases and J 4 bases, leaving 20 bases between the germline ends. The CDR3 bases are TGTGCCAGCAGTTTACTCCACCCAGACAGAGGGGGCTATGGCTACACCTTC. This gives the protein CASSLLHPDRGGYGYTF.

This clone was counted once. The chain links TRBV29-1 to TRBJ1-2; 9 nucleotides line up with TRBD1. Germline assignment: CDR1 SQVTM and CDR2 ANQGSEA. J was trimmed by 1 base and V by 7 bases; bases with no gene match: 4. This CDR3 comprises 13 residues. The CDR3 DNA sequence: TGCAGCGCCACGACAGGGGGTAACTATGGCTACACCTTC. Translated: CSATTGGNYGYTF.

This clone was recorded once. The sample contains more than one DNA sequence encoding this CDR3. CDR3 sequence reads: CASSSQGYGYTF. The CDR3 coding sequence is TGTGCCAGCAGTTCGCAGGGGTATGGCTACACCTTC. The chain has TRBV6-5 and TRBJ1-2; a weak D match, TRBD1 (6 bases). Germline V lookup: CDR1 MNHEY, CDR2 SVGAGI. The CDR3 sequence is 12 residues long. V lost 4 bases, J lost 5 bases, and 8 bases lay in between.

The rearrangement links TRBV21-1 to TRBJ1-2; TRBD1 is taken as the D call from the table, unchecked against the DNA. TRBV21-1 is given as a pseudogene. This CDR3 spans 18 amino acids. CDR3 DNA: TGTGCCAGCAGCAACCCCGGCCAGGGGGCACCCGGGGTCTATGGCTACACCTTC. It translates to CASSNPGQGAPGVYGYTF.